The clone carrying this T cell receptor beta chain was observed a handful of times. The sample comes from a study of T-cell memory formation after mild COVID-19. Across the whole study: The TCR clusters were mostly specific to one donor.

Germline values: CDR1 LGHDT, CDR2 YNNKEL (reference sequence). V lost 7 bases and J 7 bases, leaving 16 bases between the germline ends. CDR3 size: 14 residues. MiXCR, run by TCRdb on the 5' RACE reads, gives a single entry per CDR3 protein. The data hold around 250,000 distinct CDR3 sequences, with 15% observed a single time. This TCR came from an adult woman who had mild COVID-19 (a few samples of this study predate the infection). Cell type and time point are not known. The V gene is TRBV3-1, the J gene TRBJ1-4; D gene uncertain. Input material: PBMCs or a T cell subset sorted from them (not recorded which). The CDR3 region is CASTPGADSEKLFF. In DNA, the CDR3 is TGTGCCAGCACCCCTGGAGCGGATTCTGAAAAACTGTTTTTT.